These T cell receptor beta chains were read from a single sample in a study of blood T cell repertoires in COVID-19. Using immunoSEQ multiplex PCR, the repertoire was profiled, and TCRdb retains in-frame clones only, with some absent. The sample lists about 180,000 clones, more than 65% occurring once. The sample consisted of peripheral blood. These TCRs come from a woman of 80 years or more with active or convalescent COVID-19. The CDR3 runs from the conserved cysteine through the conserved F or W. The D gene is left open where the match is weak. Clone size appears in some rows only: once, few, many, or a class for an expanded clone.

NA	16	TRBV18	TRBJ2-7	NA	TGTGCCAGCTCACCAAAGGGGGAACAGGGAGCCTACGAGCAGTACTTC	CASSPKGEQGAYEQYF
medium-sized	15	TRBV9	TRBJ1-1	NA	TGTGCCAGCAGCGTAGGTAACAGGCTGAACACTGAAGCTTTCTTT	CASSVGNRLNTEAFF
NA	14	TRBV28	TRBJ2-1	TRBD2	TGTGCCAGCACCCTAGCGGGAGGGCAACATGAGCAGTTCTTC	CASTLAGGQHEQFF
NA	17	TRBV5-4	TRBJ2-3	TRBD2	TGTGCCAGCAGCTTGGAAGCTAGCGGGAGGGCCATAGATACGCAGTATTTT	CASSLEASGRAIDTQYF
NA	13	TRBV7-9	TRBJ2-1	NA	TGTGCCAGCAGCTTCCCGGCCCCGGGTGAGCAGTTCTTC	CASSFPAPGEQFF
NA	16	TRBV5-4	TRBJ2-1	TRBD2	TGTGCCAGCAGCTTGGAGGGGAGCGGGGACTACAATGAGCAGTTCTTC	CASSLEGSGDYNEQFF
once	18	TRBV5-5	TRBJ1-1	NA	TGTGCCAGCAGCTTGGTGCTCCAGGGGCCCTCCGCGAACACTGAAGCTTTCTTT	CASSLVLQGPSANTEAFF
NA	12	TRBV7-9	TRBJ2-7	NA	TGTGCCAGCAGTCGGCAGGATTACGAGCAGTACTTC	CASSRQDYEQYF
once	14	TRBV2	TRBJ2-5	TRBD2	TGTGCCAGCACCCGGGGGGGCGCGGGAGAGACCCAGTACTTC	CASTRGGAGETQYF
NA	13	TRBV2	TRBJ1-2	TRBD1	TGTGCCAGCAGTACAGGGGGGAGCTATGGCTACACCTTC	CASSTGGSYGYTF
NA	16	TRBV5-1	TRBJ2-5	NA	TGCGCCAGCAGCTTGTTGACCAGGGGGGACGAGGAGACCCAGTACTTC	CASSLLTRGDEETQYF
NA	14	TRBV3-1/TRBV3-2	TRBJ2-1	NA	TGTGCCAGCAGCCAAAGGGGGTCCTACAATGAGCAGTTCTTC	CASSQRGSYNEQFF
NA	13	TRBV10-3	TRBJ2-3	TRBD1	TGTGCCATCAGTGGGACAGGGATAGATACGCAGTATTTT	CAISGTGIDTQYF
NA	14	TRBV5-6	TRBJ2-7	TRBD1	TGTGCCAGCAGCGTGGGGACAGGGGTCTACGAGCAGTACTTC	CASSVGTGVYEQYF
once	16	TRBV18	TRBJ2-2	NA	TGTGCCAGCTCACCACCACAGGAGTGGCACACCGGGGAGCTGTTTTTT	CASSPPQEWHTGELFF
NA	12	TRBV5-8	TRBJ1-5	NA	TGTGCCAGCAGCCGGGTGGGTCAGCCCCAGCATTTT	CASSRVGQPQHF
NA	14	TRBV6-5	TRBJ1-2	NA	TGTGCCAGCAGTCATCCCTCCGTCCCTGCGGGCTACACCTTC	CASSHPSVPAGYTF
NA	11	TRBV29-1	TRBJ2-1	NA	TGCAGCGGGCGCTGGGCTTTGGAGCAGTTCTTC	CSGRWALEQFF
NA	13	TRBV28	TRBJ2-7	TRBD2	TGTGCCAGCAGCGGGGGGGAAGTCCACGAGCAGTACTTC	CASSGGEVHEQYF
NA	11	TRBV20-1	TRBJ1-1	NA	TGCAGTGCCGACGGACAGAATGAAGCTTTCTTT	CSADGQNEAFF
NA	14	TRBV9	TRBJ1-1	TRBD1	TGTGCCAGCGGGACAGGGCCCGACCCAACTGAAGCTTTCTTT	CASGTGPDPTEAFF
NA	16	TRBV28	TRBJ2-5	NA	TGTGCCAGCAGTAGCCCCACCAGGGGGGCCCTAGAGACCCAGTACTTC	CASSSPTRGALETQYF
few	20	TRBV5-1	TRBJ2-4	TRBD1	TGCGCCAGCAGCTTGGGAATAACAGGGGGCATCGGTGGATTCGGAAACATTCAGTACTTC	CASSLGITGGIGGFGNIQYF
NA	15	TRBV11-3	TRBJ1-1	NA	TGTGCCAGCAGCCCAGGTCGGGGTCGGAACACTGAAGCTTTCTTT	CASSPGRGRNTEAFF
few	15	TRBV2	TRBJ2-3	TRBD2	TGTGCCAGCAGCGGACTAGCGGGTACGGCAGATACGCAGTATTTT	CASSGLAGTADTQYF
NA	13	TRBV6-1	TRBJ1-2	NA	TGTGCCAGCAGTGAGGGGCTCTGGGGTGGCTACACCTTC	CASSEGLWGGYTF
few	10	TRBV29-1	TRBJ2-1	NA	TGCAGCGTCCAGGTCACTGAGCAGTTCTTC	CSVQVTEQFF
NA	13	TRBV5-1	TRBJ2-1	NA	TGCGCCAGCAGCTTGGGGCCTTTAAATGAGCAGTTCTTC	CASSLGPLNEQFF
NA	15	TRBV5-1	TRBJ1-1	NA	TGCGCCAGCAGCTTCTTTGGCAGGGCAAACACTGAAGCTTTCTTT	CASSFFGRANTEAFF
NA	15	TRBV15	TRBJ1-4	NA	TGTGCCACCAGCAGAGATCGGGATTCGGTCGAAAAACTGTTTTTT	CATSRDRDSVEKLFF
NA	15	TRBV19	TRBJ2-1	NA	TGTGCCAGTAGTCCGAACGGGAGAGTAACGGGTGAGCAGTTCTTC	CASSPNGRVTGEQFF
NA	16	TRBV9	TRBJ2-7	TRBD1	TGTGCCAGCAGCGGCGGCGGGACAGGGGTTCTAGCGGCACAGTACTTC	CASSGGGTGVLAAQYF
NA	16	TRBV5-1	TRBJ2-2	TRBD1	TGCGCCAGCAGCTTTTTTTGGGACAGTCAAACCGGGGAGCTGTTTTTT	CASSFFWDSQTGELFF
NA	14	TRBV6-5	TRBJ1-4	TRBD1	TGTGCCAGCACCCCGGACAGGGTTAGTGAAAAACTGTTTTTT	CASTPDRVSEKLFF
NA	14	TRBV11-2	TRBJ1-1	NA	TGTGCCAGCAGCTCCCAGGGGTCCCACACTGAAGCTTTCTTT	CASSSQGSHTEAFF
NA	15	TRBV14	TRBJ1-3	NA	TGTGCCAGCAGCACAGCCGTGGGCTCTGGAAACACCATATATTTT	CASSTAVGSGNTIYF
NA	13	TRBV7-3	TRBJ2-1	TRBD1	TGTGCCAGCAGCCTAAACCCCGGGACAGGGAACTTCTTC	CASSLNPGTGNFF
NA	15	TRBV7-2	TRBJ1-4	NA	TGTGCCAGCAGTGCAGGGGAGGGAGCTAATGAAAAACTGTTTTTT	CASSAGEGANEKLFF
few	12	TRBV21-1	TRBJ2-3	NA	TGTGCCAGCAGACTTTTCACAGATACGCAGTATTTT	CASRLFTDTQYF
NA	13	TRBV28	TRBJ2-5	TRBD1	TGTGCCAGCACCGAGACAGGGCGGGAGACCCAGTACTTC	CASTETGRETQYF
NA	16	TRBV7-7	TRBJ2-5	NA	TGTGCTAGCAGCTTAGGGGACTCATCGTACCAAGAGACCCAGTACTTC	CASSLGDSSYQETQYF
NA	14	TRBV5-1	TRBJ2-2	TRBD1	TGCGCCAGCAGCCCGGACAGGGTTACCGGGGAGCTGTTTTTT	CASSPDRVTGELFF
NA	12	TRBV10-3	TRBJ1-1	NA	TGTGCCACGCGGACGGGGGACACTGAAGCTTTCTTT	CATRTGDTEAFF
NA	14	TRBV25-1	TRBJ1-5	NA	TGTGCCAGCAGTGAATTTGGAGGGAATCAGCCCCAGCATTTT	CASSEFGGNQPQHF
once	14	TRBV5-1	TRBJ2-1	TRBD1	TGCGCCAGCAGCTTGGGGCAGGGGGTCAATGAGCAGTTCTTC	CASSLGQGVNEQFF